Below, one T cell receptor beta chain is given with its context. This clonotype was picked up many times. Its antigen is currently not known. No qualities accompany the bases; no much larger clone lies one base away. This sample is drawn from a study of T cell repertoires in cytomegalovirus infection (dated by TCRdb to about 2019). Describing the broader study: Because public TCR beta signatures pointed to carriage of CMV infection together with the matching HLA type, the HLA type of each donor mattered for the analysis. What the authors observed across the whole study: In both this cohort and an independent cohort of more than 350 donors, the cumulative frequency of public TCR beta family members distinguished carriers of CMV infection plus the relevant HLA type. The ex vivo response was dominated by HLA-C-restricted CMV-specific TCR beta clonotypes, which also provided the single most frequent clonotype in two of eight donors.

CDR1 and CDR2, per the germline V gene, are SNHLY and FYNNEI. From cysteine to phenylalanine, the CDR3 is 16 amino acids long. Only the CDR3 DNA stays, 48 bases, in frame from base 1. V has 3 bases trimmed and J has 8 bases trimmed; junction bases matching no gene number 6. Sequencing used an Illumina HiSeq 1500. The public reads were run again by TCRdb, first through fastp at Q25 and then through MiXCR, and only productive beta chains were kept. Merged by CDR3 protein, the rows form single entries marked with the most common genes and DNA. The sample table lists a few hundred thousand distinct CDR3 sequences, approximately 15% of them with a count of one. Around 9.5% of the sample belongs to the ten largest clones.

The sample taken for sequencing was PBMCs. The clonotype originates from a human donor in good health (CMV status not recorded). Some clones in this sample may be carry-over from other donors' samples. The chain was built from TRBV2 and TRBJ2-1; TRBD2 matches 14 bases in the middle. This receptor has the CDR3 CASSDWGTSGSYEQFF. The nucleotides are TGTGCCAGCAGTGATTGGGGGACTAGCGGGAGTTATGAGCAGTTCTTC.